This TCR delta chain emerged from a study of gamma-delta T cells after stem cell transplantation. TCRdb reran clone calling via CATT on the RT-PCR reads. The sample carries some 16,000 delta-chain clones, less than 10% recorded once. In germline, CDR1 is GEAIGNYY, CDR2 EKD. This CDR3 comprises 20 residues. Trimming removed 3 bases from V and 6 bases from J; junction bases left unmatched: 26. Sequencing was performed on gamma-delta T cells. This receptor was identified in a human donor. It is not recorded whose cells these are; they may come from a transplant donor. This chain joins TRDV2 and TRDJ1, with TRDD3 matching over 8 bases. For the CDR3, the DNA is TGTGCCTGTGACGCCAGGAGGGAGGTCTGGGGGAGAAGCATGCGCTATAAACTCATCTTT. Amino acid sequence: CACDARREVWGRSMRYKLIF.